This T cell receptor beta chain derives from a study of beta chain features in type 1 diabetes (dated by TCRdb to 2016 to 2018). Broadly, across the study: Patients and healthy donors did not differ in mean age, gender distribution, total cell number or subset yield. Across all samples, approximately 98,000,000 sorted cells were examined, and cell number per subset correlated strongly with RNA yield. The study compared TCRB repertoires of sorted circulating CD4+ T cell subsets between recently diagnosed type 1 diabetes patients and matched healthy donors. Regulatory and stem cell-like memory subsets were isolated from only 8 patients and roughly eight healthy donors, whereas naive and central memory subsets came from all 30 or so donors.

From the cysteine up to the phenylalanine, the CDR3 has a length of 13 residues. The sequence is cut down to CDR3 DNA, 39 bases in frame from base 1. The germline ends are 14 bases apart after V is trimmed by 4 bases and J by 6 bases. CDR1 and CDR2 are read off the germline V gene as SGHRS and YFSETQ. A note on this clone: Its recognized antigen is unknown. Base-call qualities are not available, and no considerably larger clone is one nucleotide away.

The entire isolated RNA was reverse transcribed using the High Capacity cDNA Reverse Transcription Kit, and thus expressed TCRB transcripts were sequenced. Deep immunoSEQ sequencing was applied to naive, central memory and regulatory T cell samples, giving an average of roughly 3.5 million total reads per sample. Sorted cells were lysed in RLT buffer and RNA was extracted with DNase-treated RNeasy Micro or Mini kits, depending on cell number. Each cell subset was processed separately to prevent cross-contamination, with patient and healthy donor samples processed together. The immunoSEQ multiplex PCR was used to amplify TCRB sequences from cDNA, generating 87-bp fragments that spanned the CDR3 region. Sequencing of the amplicons was done on the Illumina HiSeq platform. On the study's bioinformatics: PCR bias was computationally corrected using synthetic template baselines, reads within Hamming distance 2 were collapsed, and singletons that could not be merged were discarded. By aligning reads against IMGT, V, D and J genes, CDR3 length, and insertions or deletions at six rearrangement sites were assigned. Within each subset, clonotype counts were normalized to sorted cell number, after which true diversity and Gini coefficients were computed with the tcR R package. Repertoire sharing was quantified using the overlap coefficient calculated on TCRB nucleotide sequences. As a proxy for the pre-selection repertoire, out-of-frame TCRB sequences from naive cells were analyzed. TCRdb mirrors the immuneACCESS table, restricted to in-frame sequences. Some clones are absent from its copies; in checked studies, under half trace to an unresolved V gene, and the reason for the others is unknown. V and J calls plus clone size are reproduced from that table; the DNA served to infer D and trimming. The sample table shows 500,000 to 800,000 clones, and under 15% are seen once. 0.095% to 0.15% of the sample is held by the ten biggest clonotypes.

Each donor gave one peripheral blood draw, about 110 mL on average, collected into heparinised tubes. A BD FACSAria II and a panel including CD45RO, CCR7, CD25, CD127, CD95 and CD27 were used to sort naive, central memory, regulatory and stem cell-like memory CD4+ T cells. All sorted populations exceeded 98% purity. Right away, PBMCs were isolated by Lymphoprep density gradient centrifugation and were stained directly, with no culture step. So that batch effects would be minimized, each experiment stained and sorted samples in pairs, pairing one healthy donor with one patient. What the authors observed across the whole study: Only small numbers of individuals were included in the HLA sub-analyses, which left unresolved whether HLA type had any influence on TCRB rearrangement. PCR may preferentially amplify shorter templates, but because patient and control samples were amplified and corrected together, any resulting skew would affect both groups equally. A moderate but significant shortening of TCRB CDR3 length was observed in type 1 diabetes patients in all four CD4+ subsets. Because cDNA was sequenced instead of genomic DNA, highly expressing activated cells could be over-represented, though the groups showed no difference in activation or CD3 levels. Patients with type 1 diabetes made fewer insertions and deleted more nucleotides at VDJ recombination sites, implying thymic rearrangement abnormalities. The naive, central memory and regulatory TCRB repertoires appeared to resemble one another more closely among patients than among healthy donors.

The V and J segments used are TRBV5-1 and TRBJ2-7; matching of 6 bases hints at TRBD1 as the D gene. Material for sequencing was naive CD4+ T cells from blood. The cell subset or site label, as the study defines it: true naive CD4+ T cells. This TCR derives from a man aged 30 to 39 with type 1 diabetes. The nucleotide sequence reads TGCGCCAGCAGCCCTGGACAGTCTGGCGAGCAGTACTTC. This codes for CASSPGQSGEQYF. Where the CDR3 stops, the reference TRBV5-1 and TRBJ2-7 genes take over; the full variable domain is KAGVTQTPRYLIKTRGQQVTLSCSPISGHRSVSWYQQTPGQGLQFLFEYFSETQRNKGNFPGRFSGRQFSNSRSEMNVSTLELGDSALYLCASSPGQSGEQYFGPGTRLTVT.